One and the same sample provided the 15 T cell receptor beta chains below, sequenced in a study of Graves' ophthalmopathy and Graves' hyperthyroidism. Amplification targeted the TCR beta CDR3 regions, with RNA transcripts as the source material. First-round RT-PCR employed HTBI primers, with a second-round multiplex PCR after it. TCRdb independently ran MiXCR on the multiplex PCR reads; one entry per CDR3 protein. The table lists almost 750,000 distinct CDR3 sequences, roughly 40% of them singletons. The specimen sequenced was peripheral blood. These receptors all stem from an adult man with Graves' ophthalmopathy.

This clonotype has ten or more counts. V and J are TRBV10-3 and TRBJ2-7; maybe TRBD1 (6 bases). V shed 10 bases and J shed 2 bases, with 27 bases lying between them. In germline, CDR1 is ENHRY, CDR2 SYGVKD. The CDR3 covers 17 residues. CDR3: CATADSGRITSPYEQYF. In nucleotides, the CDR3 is TGTGCCACCGCGGACAGCGGCCGGATTACGTCCCCCTACGAGCAGTACTTC.

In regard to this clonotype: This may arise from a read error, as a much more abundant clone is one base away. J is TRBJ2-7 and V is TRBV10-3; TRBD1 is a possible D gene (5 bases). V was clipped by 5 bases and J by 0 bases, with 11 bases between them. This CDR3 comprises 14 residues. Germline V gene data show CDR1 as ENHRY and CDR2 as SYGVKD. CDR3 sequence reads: CAISRGTSSYEQYF. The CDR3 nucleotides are TGTGCCATCAGTAGGGGCACGAGCTCCTACGAGCAGTACTTC.

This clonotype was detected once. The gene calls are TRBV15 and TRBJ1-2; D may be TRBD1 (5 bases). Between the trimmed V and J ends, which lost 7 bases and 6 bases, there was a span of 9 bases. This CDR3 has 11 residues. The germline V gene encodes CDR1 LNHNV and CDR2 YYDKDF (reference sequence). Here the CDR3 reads CATTGFDGYTF. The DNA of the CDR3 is TGTGCCACCACAGGGTTCGATGGCTACACCTTC.

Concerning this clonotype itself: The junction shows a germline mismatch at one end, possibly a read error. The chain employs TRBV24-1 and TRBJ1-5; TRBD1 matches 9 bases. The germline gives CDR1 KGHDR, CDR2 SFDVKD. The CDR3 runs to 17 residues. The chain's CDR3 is CASSQTRDRVTNQPQHF. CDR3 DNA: TGTGCCAGCAGTCAAACGCGGGACAGGGTTACGAATCAGCCCCAGCATTTT.

CDR3 loop: CSARRTVGNEKLFF. CDR3 nucleotide sequence: TGCAGTGCTAGAAGGACAGTCGGGAATGAAAAACTGTTTTTT. V usage is TRBV20-1 and J usage is TRBJ1-4; tentatively, D is TRBD1 (6 bases). The germline V gene has CDR1 DFQATT and CDR2 SNEGSKA (reference sequence). There are 14 residues in the CDR3. V lost 2 bases, J lost 5 bases, and 12 bases lay in between.

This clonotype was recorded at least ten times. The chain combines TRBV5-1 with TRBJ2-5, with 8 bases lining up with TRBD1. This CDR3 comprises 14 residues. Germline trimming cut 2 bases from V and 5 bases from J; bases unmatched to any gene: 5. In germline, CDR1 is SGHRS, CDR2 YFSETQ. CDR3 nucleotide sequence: TGCGCCAGCAGCTTACCGACAGGGGACGAGACCCAGTACTTC. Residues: CASSLPTGDETQYF.

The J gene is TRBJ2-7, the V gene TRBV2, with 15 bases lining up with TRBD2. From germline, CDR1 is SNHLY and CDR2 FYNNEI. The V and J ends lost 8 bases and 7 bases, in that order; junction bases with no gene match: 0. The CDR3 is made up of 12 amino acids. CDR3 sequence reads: CASGLAGGEQYF. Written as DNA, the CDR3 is TGTGCCAGCGGACTAGCGGGGGGGGAGCAGTACTTC.

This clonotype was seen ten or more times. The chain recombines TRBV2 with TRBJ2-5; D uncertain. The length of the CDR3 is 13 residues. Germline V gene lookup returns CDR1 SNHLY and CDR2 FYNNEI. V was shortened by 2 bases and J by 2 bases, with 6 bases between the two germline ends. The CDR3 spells CASSERRQETQYF. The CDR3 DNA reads TGTGCCAGCAGTGAACGCAGGCAAGAGACCCAGTACTTC.

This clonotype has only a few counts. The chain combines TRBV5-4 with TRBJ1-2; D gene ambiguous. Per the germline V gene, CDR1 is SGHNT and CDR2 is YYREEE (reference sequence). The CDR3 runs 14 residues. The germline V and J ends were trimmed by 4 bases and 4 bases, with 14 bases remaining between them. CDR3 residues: CASSDGRIVYGYTF. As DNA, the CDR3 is TGTGCCAGCAGCGATGGACGGATTGTCTATGGCTACACCTTC.

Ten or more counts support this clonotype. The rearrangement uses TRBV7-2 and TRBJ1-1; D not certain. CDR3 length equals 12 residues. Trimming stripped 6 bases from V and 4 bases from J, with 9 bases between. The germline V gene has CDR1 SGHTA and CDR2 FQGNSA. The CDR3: CASRTRVTEAFF. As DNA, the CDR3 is TGTGCCAGCAGAACGAGAGTCACTGAAGCTTTCTTT.

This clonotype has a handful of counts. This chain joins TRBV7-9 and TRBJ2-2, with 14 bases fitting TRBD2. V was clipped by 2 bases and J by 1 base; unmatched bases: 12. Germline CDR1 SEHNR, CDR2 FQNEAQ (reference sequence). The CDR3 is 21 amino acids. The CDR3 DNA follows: TGTGCCAGCAGCTTAACCTCCCTGACTAGCGGGAGGGCCTTGAACACCGGGGAGCTGTTTTTT. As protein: CASSLTSLTSGRALNTGELFF.

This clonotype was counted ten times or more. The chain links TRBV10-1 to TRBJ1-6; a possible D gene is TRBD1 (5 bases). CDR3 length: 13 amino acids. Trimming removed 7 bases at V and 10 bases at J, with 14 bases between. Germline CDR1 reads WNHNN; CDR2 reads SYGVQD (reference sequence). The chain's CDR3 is CASTGGRRSPLHF. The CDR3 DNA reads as TGCGCCAGCACTGGGGGGAGACGGTCACCCCTCCACTTT.

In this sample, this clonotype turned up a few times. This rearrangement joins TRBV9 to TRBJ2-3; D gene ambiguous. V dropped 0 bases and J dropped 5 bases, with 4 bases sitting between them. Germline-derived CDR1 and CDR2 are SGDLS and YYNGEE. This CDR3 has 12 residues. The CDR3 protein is CASSVGGDTQYF. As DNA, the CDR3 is TGTGCCAGCAGCGTAGGCGGAGATACGCAGTATTTT.

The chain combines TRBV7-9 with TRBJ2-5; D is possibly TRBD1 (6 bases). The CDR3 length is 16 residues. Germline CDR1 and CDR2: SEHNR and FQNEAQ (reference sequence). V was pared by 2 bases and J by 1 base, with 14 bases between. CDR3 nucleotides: TGTGCCAGCAGCTTAAGTGGCAGGGGAAGCCAAGAGACCCAGTACTTC. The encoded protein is CASSLSGRGSQETQYF.

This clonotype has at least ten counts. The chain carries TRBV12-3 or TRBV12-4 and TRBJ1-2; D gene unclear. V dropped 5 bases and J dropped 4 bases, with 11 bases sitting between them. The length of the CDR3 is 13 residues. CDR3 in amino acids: CASSQDGVYGYTF. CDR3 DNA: TGTGCCAGCAGTCAAGACGGGGTCTATGGCTACACCTTC.